One sample yielded the 5 T cell receptor beta chains listed below, sequenced in a study of blood T cell repertoires in COVID-19. The protocol was immunoSEQ multiplex PCR, while the TCRdb copy is restricted to in-frame clones and leaves out a portion. This repertoire shows about 200,000 clones, about 86% found once; its top ten account for 7.5%. Sequencing used PBMCs or T cells enriched from blood (not recorded which). The receptors shown here come from a man aged 35 to 55 who had recovered from COVID-19.

This clone was detected once. The V gene is TRBV3-1 (or the pseudogene TRBV3-2), the J gene TRBJ2-2; possibly TRBD2 for D (6 bases). Per germline, CDR1 LGHDT and CDR2 YNNKEL (reference sequence). This CDR3 is 16 amino acids long. V was clipped by 1 base and J by 6 bases, with 15 bases between them. CDR3 sequence reads: CASSQAESTRSGELFF. CDR3 sequence (DNA): TGTGCCAGCAGCCAAGCCGAGTCGACTAGATCCGGGGAGCTGTTTTTT.

The genes are TRBV12-3 or TRBV12-4 and TRBJ2-1, with TRBD1 matching over 9 bases. Trimming at V came to 8 bases and at J to 10 bases, leaving 3 bases not matched to a gene. This CDR3 is 11 amino acids long. In DNA, the CDR3 is TGTGCCAGCGGACAGGGGTGGGAGCAGTTCTTC. Encoded protein: CASGQGWEQFF.

On this clone: This sample also contains other DNA sequences that code for the same CDR3. The V gene is TRBV12-3 or TRBV12-4, the J gene TRBJ1-2, with D maybe TRBD1 (5 bases). Trimming removed 0 bases at V and 6 bases at J, with 8 bases between. CDR3 length: 13 amino acids. The CDR3 reads CASSLAAGNGYTF. CDR3 bases: TGTGCCAGCAGTTTAGCCGCAGGGAATGGCTACACCTTC.

V usage is TRBV14 and J usage is TRBJ2-3; perhaps TRBD1 as D (5 bases). Per germline, CDR1 SGHDN and CDR2 FVKESK. Between the trimmed V and J ends, which lost 9 bases and 5 bases, there was a span of 9 bases. The CDR3 sequence is 11 residues long. The CDR3 is CASGGQDTQYF. In DNA form, the CDR3 reads TGTGCCAGTGGCGGACAAGATACGCAGTATTTT.

The rearrangement joins TRBV27 to TRBJ1-6; 7 positions agree with TRBD1. This CDR3 has 16 residues. Germline assignment: CDR1 MNHEY and CDR2 SMNVEV (reference sequence). V shed 6 bases, J shed 6 bases, and the junction held 11 bases outside the gene matches. CDR3 nucleotides: TGTGCCAGCAGGCCTGACAGGGCCACGGGTAATTCACCCCTCCACTTT. Amino acid sequence: CASRPDRATGNSPLHF.